This T cell receptor beta chain was profiled in a study of T cells in Graves' hyperthyroidism and ophthalmopathy. The study included ophthalmopathy patients with Clinical Activity Score at least 3, NOSPECS grade at least 4 and duration under 3 months. The TCR beta CDR3 regions underwent amplification using RNA transcripts as the source. First-round RT-PCR with HTBI primers amplified the TCR CDR3 region. TCRdb processed the multiplex PCR reads anew with MiXCR; each CDR3 protein has one entry. The sample lists over 400,000 distinct CDR3 sequences; roughly 14% were seen once. This clonotype appeared many times. Its antigen is currently unknown. Overall study findings and caveats: Ophthalmopathy was predicted by the model a median of approximately 6 months ahead of onset. Also found in blood were most expanded thyroid clonotypes above 0.001.

Germline V gene sequence: CDR1 MDHEN, CDR2 SYDVKM. The CDR3 sequence is 14 residues long. The V end was cut by 3 bases, the J end by 0 bases, with 9 bases between. The sequence derives from a man aged 18 to 29 with Graves' ophthalmopathy. The sequenced material came from blood. The rearrangement joins TRBV28 to TRBJ2-7; a weak D match, TRBD2 (5 bases). The CDR3 loop reads CASSFRTGSYEQYF. CDR3 nucleotide sequence: TGTGCCAGCAGTTTTCGGACTGGCTCCTACGAGCAGTACTTC.